Presented here are 9 T cell receptor beta chains from one specimen sequenced in a study of shared T cell receptors in the human thymus. Using immunoSEQ multiplex PCR, the repertoire was profiled, and TCRdb retains in-frame clones only, with some absent. Among approximately 660,000 clones, around nine tenths were seen once, and the ten largest hold about 0.01%. This sample was shared with a second study, whose subject was human thymus T cells.

The sample consisted of thymocytes. The receptors come from a boy in the first two years of life with a congenital heart defect.

This chain links TRBV28 with TRBJ2-6; tentatively, D is TRBD1 (6 bases). Germline V gene sequence: CDR1 MDHEN, CDR2 SYDVKM. With 6 bases removed from V and 0 bases from J, the gap between germline ends came to 15 bases. The CDR3 runs to 17 residues. The chain's CDR3 is CASRPTTGCSGANVLTF. The CDR3 nucleotides are TGTGCCAGCAGACCCACGACAGGTTGCTCTGGGGCCAACGTCCTGACTTTC. Combining the CDR3 with reference TRBV28 and TRBJ2-6 gives the whole variable domain DVKVTQSSRYLVKRTGEKVFLECVQDMDHENMFWYRQDPGLGLRLIYFSYDVKMKEKGDIPEGYSVSREKKERFSLILESASTNQTSMYLCASRPTTGCSGANVLTFGAGSRLTVL.

The chain joins TRBV15 to TRBJ2-2; no firm D call. Germline CDR1 is LNHNV and CDR2 is YYDKDF (reference sequence). V was clipped by 2 bases and J by 6 bases, with 10 bases between them. CDR3 length: 14 residues. CDR3 coding DNA: TGTGCCACCAGCAGAATTATCCCTCCCGGGGAGCTGTTTTTT. This translates into CATSRIIPPGELFF.

The chain has TRBV5-6 and TRBJ2-2, with a weak D call TRBD2 (6 bases). The CDR3 consists of 14 residues. V lost 6 bases, J lost 2 bases, and 11 bases lay in between. Germline CDR1 and CDR2: SGHDT and YYEEEE. As DNA, the CDR3 is TGTGCCAGCAATCCGGGAGCAAACACCGGGGAGCTGTTTTTT. This codes for CASNPGANTGELFF.

The chain uses TRBV2 and TRBJ2-3, with TRBD1 as a possible D gene (5 bases). The V gene's germline CDR1 is SNHLY and CDR2 FYNNEI. V was pared by 0 bases and J by 2 bases, with 15 bases between. The CDR3 spans 17 residues. The CDR3 is CASSEALGQGTTDTQYF. The DNA of the CDR3 is TGTGCCAGCAGTGAAGCGCTTGGGCAGGGTACCACAGATACGCAGTATTTT.

This chain connects TRBV5-1 to TRBJ2-6; TRBD1 matches 10 bases. Per the germline V gene, CDR1 is SGHRS and CDR2 is YFSETQ. V shed 3 bases, J shed 4 bases, and the junction held 10 bases outside the gene matches. The CDR3 covers 18 residues. The CDR3 protein is CASSSHRQGAQGANVLTF. The CDR3 nucleotides are TGCGCCAGCAGCTCCCATCGACAGGGGGCGCAGGGGGCCAACGTCCTGACTTTC. The complete variable domain, with remaining parts taken from reference TRBV5-1 and TRBJ2-6, reads KAGVTQTPRYLIKTRGQQVTLSCSPISGHRSVSWYQQTPGQGLQFLFEYFSETQRNKGNFPGRFSGRQFSNSRSEMNVSTLELGDSALYLCASSSHRQGAQGANVLTFGAGSRLTVL.

The chain joins TRBV4-3 to TRBJ2-2; D possibly corresponds to TRBD1 (5 bases). The V end was cut by 3 bases, the J end by 6 bases, with 14 bases between. The CDR3 runs to 15 residues. Looked up from germline, CDR1 is LGHNA and CDR2 is YSLEER. The CDR3 bases are TGCGCCAGCAGCCAGGCTGCCCAGGGTGCCGGGGAGCTGTTTTTT. Its protein product is CASSQAAQGAGELFF.

The gene calls are TRBV5-6 and TRBJ2-7; 11 nucleotides line up with TRBD1. The CDR3 has 15 amino acids. The germline gives CDR1 SGHDT, CDR2 YYEEEE. After removal of 6 bases from V and 5 bases from J, the junction contained 10 bases not matched to a gene. The CDR3 reads CASILTGTGGHEQYF. CDR3 in DNA: TGTGCCAGCATCCTTACCGGGACAGGGGGTCACGAGCAGTACTTC.

Note on this clone: Distinct nucleotide sequences in the sample also encode this CDR3. The CDR3 protein is CASSQRAGGFPHEQYF. The CDR3 DNA reads TGCGCCAGCAGCCAGCGGGCGGGAGGATTCCCCCACGAGCAGTACTTC. V is TRBV4-1 and J is TRBJ2-7, with 8 positions matching TRBD2. This CDR3 has 16 residues. With 3 bases clipped from V and 5 bases from J, the junction kept 12 bases outside the gene matches. Germline V gives CDR1 MGHRA, CDR2 YSYEKL.

The chain recombines TRBV9 with TRBJ1-2; the match to TRBD1 covers 9 bases. With 9 bases clipped from V and 6 bases from J, the junction kept 12 bases outside the gene matches. The CDR3 contains 14 residues. Germline CDR1 reads SGDLS; CDR2 reads YYNGEE. CDR3 in amino acids: CANPLRDRVDGYTF. CDR3 nucleotide sequence: TGTGCCAACCCCCTCCGGGACAGGGTTGATGGCTACACCTTC.